Following are 20 T cell receptor beta chains from one sample sequenced in a study of blood T cell repertoires in COVID-19. Clones were read by immunoSEQ multiplex PCR, and TCRdb kept only the in-frame ones, dropping some. This sample yields fewer than 180,000 clones, of which approximately 83% are seen a single time; less than 3.5% belongs to the top ten. Sequences were obtained from peripheral blood. The source of these receptors is a man between 65 and 85 years old with acute or convalescent COVID-19.

The rearrangement joins TRBV2 to TRBJ2-7; 9 bases fit TRBD1. Germline CDR1 is SNHLY and CDR2 is FYNNEI. This CDR3 has 14 residues. V shed 3 bases, J shed 3 bases, and the junction held 3 bases outside the gene matches. CDR3 in DNA: TGTGCCAGCAGTGAGGGGGACAGGGTCTACGAGCAGTACTTC. It encodes CASSEGDRVYEQYF.

The rearrangement uses TRBV2 and TRBJ2-1, with D tentatively TRBD2 (6 bases). This CDR3 has 11 residues. V lost 6 bases and J 10 bases, leaving 10 bases between the germline ends. In germline, CDR1 is SNHLY, CDR2 FYNNEI. The CDR3 loop reads CASRGLAEQFF. In DNA, the CDR3 is TGTGCCAGCAGAGGTCTAGCGGAGCAGTTCTTC. The variable domain in full, completed from reference TRBV2 and TRBJ2-1, reads EPEVTQTPSHQVTQMGQEVILRCVPISNHLYFYWYRQILGQKVEFLVSFYNNEISEKSEIFDDQFSVERPDGSNFTLKIRSTKLEDSAMYFCASRGLAEQFFGPGTRLTVL.

The chain joins TRBV5-6 to TRBJ1-6, with 8 bases that match TRBD1. V was clipped by 0 bases and J by 7 bases; unmatched bases: 3. CDR3 length: 15 amino acids. From germline, CDR1 is SGHDT and CDR2 YYEEEE. The CDR3 coding sequence is TGTGCCAGCAGCTTGGGGACAGGGAGCAATTCACCCCTCCACTTT. Its protein product is CASSLGTGSNSPLHF.

This clone has more than one count but fewer than ten. The V and J genes are TRBV27 and TRBJ1-4, with 7 bases lining up with TRBD1. Germline CDR1 reads MNHEY; CDR2 reads SMNVEV (reference sequence). The CDR3 has 13 amino acids. Trimming removed 5 bases from V and 7 bases from J; junction bases left unmatched: 4. CDR3 amino acids: CASSRQGGEKLFF. The CDR3 DNA follows: TGTGCCAGCAGTCGGCAGGGGGGTGAAAAACTGTTTTTT.

V and J are TRBV19 and TRBJ1-1; unclear D gene. V was pared by 3 bases and J by 7 bases, with 15 bases between. The length of the CDR3 is 14 residues. CDR1 is LNHDA and CDR2 is SQIVND in the germline V gene (reference sequence). In nucleotides, the CDR3 is TGTGCCAGTAGTATCGGAGGGAATGACGGTGAAGCTTTCTTT. It translates to CASSIGGNDGEAFF.

This chain joins TRBV12-3 or TRBV12-4 and TRBJ1-2; weak D call: TRBD1 (6 bases). The CDR3 extends over 13 amino acids. Trimming pared 5 bases from V and 3 bases from J, leaving 10 bases between. In DNA form, the CDR3 reads TGTGCCAGCAGTACACAGGGCCACTATGGCTACACCTTC. Translated: CASSTQGHYGYTF.

The chain recombines TRBV3-1 (or the pseudogene TRBV3-2) with TRBJ2-5, with no clear D. This CDR3 is 12 amino acids long. Trimming took 4 bases from V and 5 from J, leaving 8 bases between them. CDR1 is LGHDT and CDR2 is YNNKEL in the germline V gene (reference sequence). CDR3 residues: CASSRGSETQYF. CDR3 sequence (DNA): TGTGCCAGCAGCCGAGGATCGGAGACCCAGTACTTC.

This sequence joins TRBV27 and TRBJ1-6, with D perhaps TRBD1 (6 bases). V was cut by 6 bases and J by 13 bases, with 19 bases left in between. The CDR3 consists of 14 residues. CDR1 is MNHEY, CDR2 SMNVEV, per germline (reference sequence). The CDR3 sequence: CASSPFPLTGPLHF. CDR3 nucleotides: TGTGCCAGCAGCCCCTTCCCCCTGACAGGTCCCCTCCACTTT.

In nucleotides, the CDR3 is TGTGCCAGCAGCTTAAGGAGCCCCTTCCAAGAGACCCAGTACTTC. The encoded protein is CASSLRSPFQETQYF. This chain joins TRBV7-9 and TRBJ2-5, with D hard to call. CDR3 size: 15 residues. The ends were cut back, 2 bases at V and 1 base at J, with 11 bases in the middle. Germline values: CDR1 SEHNR, CDR2 FQNEAQ (reference sequence).

This clone was seen a handful of times. The chain uses TRBV19 and TRBJ1-5, with 7 nucleotides matching TRBD1. The CDR3 has 14 amino acids. Germline CDR1 LNHDA, CDR2 SQIVND (reference sequence). Trimming took 3 bases from V and 8 from J; bases not matched to a gene: 7. The CDR3 DNA is TGTGCCAGTAGTATGGAAGGGGGCTGGGAGCCCCAGCATTTT. Translated: CASSMEGGWEPQHF.

The chain carries TRBV4-1 and TRBJ1-5, with 7 bases aligning to TRBD1. V lost 1 base, J lost 6 bases, and 6 bases stayed unmatched. CDR1 is MGHRA, CDR2 YSYEKL, per germline. The CDR3 sequence is 15 residues long. The CDR3 loop reads CASSQGIQGVQPQHF. CDR3 in DNA: TGCGCCAGCAGCCAAGGGATCCAGGGGGTTCAGCCCCAGCATTTT.

As regards this clone: The sample carries other DNA sequences with the same CDR3. The V call is TRBV5-4, the J call TRBJ2-7; TRBD2 agrees at 13 bases. V lost 4 bases and J lost 6; bases outside the gene matches: 7. This CDR3 comprises 15 residues. Looked up from germline, CDR1 is SGHNT and CDR2 is YYREEE (reference sequence). In nucleotides, the CDR3 is TGTGCCAGCAGCCCTGGGGGACTAGCGGGAACCGAGCAGTACTTC. Translated, it gives CASSPGGLAGTEQYF.

This chain links TRBV7-2 with TRBJ1-3; unclear D gene. Germline assignment: CDR1 SGHTA and CDR2 FQGNSA. Trimming cost V 3 bases and J 4 bases, with 4 bases left between them. The CDR3 extends over 12 amino acids. CDR3 sequence: CASSFGGNTIYF. CDR3 DNA: TGTGCCAGCAGCTTCGGGGGAAACACCATATATTTT.

CDR3 nucleotides: TGTGCCAGCTCACCGAGTACAGAGAACACCGGGGAGCTGTTTTTT. This sequence encodes CASSPSTENTGELFF. The chain couples TRBV18 to TRBJ2-2; D remains unclear. The CDR3 has 15 amino acids. Trimming removed 3 bases from V and 1 base from J, with 9 bases in between. Germline loops: CDR1 KGHSH, CDR2 LQKENI.

This chain links TRBV7-2 with TRBJ2-7; 12 bases fit TRBD2. Germline-derived CDR1 and CDR2 are SGHTA and FQGNSA. The CDR3 length is 16 residues. The J segment lost 4 bases and the V segment lost 5 bases, leaving 9 bases of the junction unmatched. The chain's CDR3 is CASSPDASGRAYEQYF. In DNA, the CDR3 is TGTGCCAGCAGCCCGGACGCTAGCGGGAGGGCTTACGAGCAGTACTTC.

The V gene is TRBV24-1, the J gene TRBJ2-2, with TRBD2 matching over 7 bases. The CDR3 runs 14 residues. Unmatched junction bases numbered 4, after V lost 4 bases and J lost 6 bases. The germline gives CDR1 KGHDR, CDR2 SFDVKD. As DNA, the CDR3 is TGTGCCACCAGTGACGGGAGGACGGCCGGGGAGCTGTTTTTT. The encoded protein is CATSDGRTAGELFF.

Points on this clone: The same CDR3 arises from other DNA sequences in this sample as well. The rearrangement uses TRBV19 and TRBJ1-1, with D uncertain. Trimming cost V 4 bases and J 1 base, with 7 bases left between them. This CDR3 contains 13 residues. Germline V gene lookup returns CDR1 LNHDA and CDR2 SQIVND (reference sequence). In DNA, the CDR3 is TGTGCCAGTAGTACAAGACAGAACACTGAAGCTTTCTTT. It specifies CASSTRQNTEAFF. Complete variable domain (other parts from reference TRBV19 and TRBJ1-1): DGGITQSPKYLFRKEGQNVTLSCEQNLNHDAMYWYRQDPGQGLRLIYYSQIVNDFQKGDIAEGYSVSREKKESFPLTVTSAQKNPTAFYLCASSTRQNTEAFFGQGTRLTVV.

The chain couples TRBV6-5 to TRBJ1-4; a possible D gene is TRBD1 (5 bases). Germline V gene sequence: CDR1 MNHEY, CDR2 SVGAGI. Between the trimmed V and J ends, which lost 6 bases and 5 bases, there was a span of 13 bases. The CDR3 covers 14 residues. The CDR3 DNA sequence: TGTGCCAGCAGGCCGGGACTGTTGAATGAAAAACTGTTTTTT. Its protein product is CASRPGLLNEKLFF.

J is TRBJ2-3 and V is TRBV3-1 (or the pseudogene TRBV3-2); 8 positions agree with TRBD2. Germline lookup yields CDR1 LGHDT and CDR2 YNNKEL (reference sequence). V lost 4 bases to trimming and J lost 0 bases; unmatched junction nucleotides: 3. There are 15 residues in the CDR3. CDR3 in DNA: TGTGCCAGCAGCCGACTAGCGCATAGCACAGATACGCAGTATTTT. It specifies CASSRLAHSTDTQYF.

In DNA, the CDR3 is TGTGCCAGCAGCCAAGCCGTAGCGGGAGTGGCAGATACGCAGTATTTT. This sequence encodes CASSQAVAGVADTQYF. The chain employs TRBV4-2 and TRBJ2-3, with 9 bases identical to TRBD2. CDR3 length: 16 amino acids. Unmatched junction bases numbered 6, after V lost 1 base and J lost 4 bases. Germline V CDR1 and CDR2: LGHNA, YNFKEQ.